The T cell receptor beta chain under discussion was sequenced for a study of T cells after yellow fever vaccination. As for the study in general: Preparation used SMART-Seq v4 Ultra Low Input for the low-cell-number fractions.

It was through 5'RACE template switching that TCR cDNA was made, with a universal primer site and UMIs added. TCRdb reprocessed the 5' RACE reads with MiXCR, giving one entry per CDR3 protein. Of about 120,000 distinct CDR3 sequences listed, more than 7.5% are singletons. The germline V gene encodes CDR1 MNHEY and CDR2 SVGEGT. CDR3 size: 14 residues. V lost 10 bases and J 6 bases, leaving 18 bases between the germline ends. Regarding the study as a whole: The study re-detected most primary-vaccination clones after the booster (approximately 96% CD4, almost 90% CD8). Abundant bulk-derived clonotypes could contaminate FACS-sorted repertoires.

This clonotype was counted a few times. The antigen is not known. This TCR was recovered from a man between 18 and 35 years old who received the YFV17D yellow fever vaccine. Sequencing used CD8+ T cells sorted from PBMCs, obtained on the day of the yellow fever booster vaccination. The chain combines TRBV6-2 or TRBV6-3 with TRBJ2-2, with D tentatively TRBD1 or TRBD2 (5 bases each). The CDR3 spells CATQFRGEAGELFF. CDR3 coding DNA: TGTGCCACCCAGTTCCGGGGCGAGGCCGGGGAGCTGTTTTTT.